This is a list of T cell receptor beta chains from one sample in a study of T cell responses to AZD1222 COVID-19 vaccine. Sequencing was performed with immunoSEQ multiplex PCR; in TCRdb, only in-frame clones are kept and a portion is missing. The table records about 130,000 clones, 93% of them present only once. The source was peripheral blood, collected on day 0 of AZD1222 vaccination. The receptors originated from an adult in good health. Both conserved end residues are part of each CDR3. Fields, in order: V gene, J gene, clone size, D gene, CDR3 protein, CDR3 DNA. A D gene is named only where the DNA matches it firmly. Clone size is given for some rows only: seen once, a few or many times, or a class if the clone is expanded.

V: TRBV19
J: TRBJ1-5
size: .
D: .
CDR3: CASSIGAHLDSYSNQPQHF
DNA: TGTGCCAGTAGTATAGGGGCCCATCTCGACAGTTATAGCAATCAGCCCCAGCATTTT

V: TRBV25-1
J: TRBJ2-1
size: once
D: .
CDR3: CASSEWAANEQFF
DNA: TGTGCCAGCAGTGAATGGGCGGCGAATGAGCAGTTCTTC

V: TRBV19
J: TRBJ1-5
size: .
D: .
CDR3: CASSIASNQPQHF
DNA: TGTGCCAGTAGTATCGCCAGCAATCAGCCCCAGCATTTT

V: TRBV7-9
J: TRBJ2-1
size: .
D: .
CDR3: CASSLQGGGGNEQFF
DNA: TGTGCCAGCAGCCTACAGGGAGGGGGAGGGAATGAGCAGTTCTTC

V: TRBV19
J: TRBJ1-4
size: .
D: .
CDR3: CASSIVGITNEKLFF
DNA: TGTGCCAGTAGTATCGTAGGGATTACTAATGAAAAACTGTTTTTT

V: TRBV7-2
J: TRBJ2-2
size: .
D: TRBD2
CDR3: CASSLGLAGAWSGELFF
DNA: TGTGCCAGCAGCTTAGGACTAGCGGGGGCTTGGAGCGGGGAGCTGTTTTTT

V: TRBV3-1/TRBV3-2
J: TRBJ1-1
size: .
D: .
CDR3: CASSHRRNTEAFF
DNA: TGTGCCAGCAGCCATCGGAGGAACACTGAAGCTTTCTTT

V: TRBV29-1
J: TRBJ2-3
size: once
D: .
CDR3: CSVGAGAAADTQYF
DNA: TGCAGCGTTGGTGCGGGGGCAGCGGCAGATACGCAGTATTTT

V: TRBV24-1
J: TRBJ2-3
size: .
D: .
CDR3: CATSDTGYADTQYF
DNA: TGTGCCACCAGTGACACAGGATACGCAGATACGCAGTATTTT

V: TRBV5-4
J: TRBJ1-1
size: .
D: TRBD1
CDR3: CASSLVRDRGSTEAFF
DNA: TGTGCCAGCAGCTTGGTCCGGGACAGGGGTAGCACTGAAGCTTTCTTT

V: TRBV9
J: TRBJ1-3
size: .
D: .
CDR3: CASSVGIPGSNTIYF
DNA: TGTGCCAGCAGCGTAGGGATACCGGGGTCCAACACCATATATTTT

V: TRBV10-3
J: TRBJ1-4
size: .
D: TRBD1
CDR3: CAISGTGANEKLFF
DNA: TGTGCCATCAGCGGGACAGGAGCTAATGAAAAACTGTTTTTT

V: TRBV19
J: TRBJ1-2
size: once
D: .
CDR3: CASKLARGDGYTF
DNA: TGTGCCAGTAAATTGGCCAGGGGTGATGGCTACACCTTC

V: TRBV2
J: TRBJ1-5
size: .
D: .
CDR3: CASSDRDRYQGPQHF
DNA: TGTGCCAGCAGTGATAGGGACCGCTATCAAGGACCCCAGCATTTT

V: TRBV9
J: TRBJ1-3
size: .
D: .
CDR3: CASSAGSVRWENTIYF
DNA: TGTGCCAGCAGCGCCGGGAGTGTTCGGTGGGAAAACACCATATATTTT

V: TRBV10-1
J: TRBJ2-1
size: .
D: TRBD2
CDR3: CASSESREGEQFF
DNA: TGCGCCAGCAGTGAGTCCAGGGAGGGTGAGCAGTTCTTC

V: TRBV5-1
J: TRBJ1-4
size: .
D: .
CDR3: CASSVGRWRANEKLFF
DNA: TGCGCCAGCAGCGTAGGGAGATGGAGGGCTAATGAAAAACTGTTTTTT

V: TRBV27
J: TRBJ1-2
size: .
D: .
CDR3: CASSSVGGYVRGYTF
DNA: TGTGCCAGCAGTTCGGTTGGGGGCTATGTTCGAGGCTACACCTTC

V: TRBV12-3/TRBV12-4
J: TRBJ1-2
size: .
D: .
CDR3: CASSQLEGYGYTF
DNA: TGTGCCAGCAGTCAGCTCGAGGGGTATGGCTACACCTTC

V: TRBV10-3
J: TRBJ1-5
size: .
D: .
CDR3: CAISVGEGNQPQHF
DNA: TGTGCCATCAGTGTCGGGGAAGGGAATCAGCCCCAGCATTTT

V: TRBV19
J: TRBJ2-3
size: .
D: .
CDR3: CASSMGRSTDTQYF
DNA: TGTGCCAGTAGTATGGGACGGAGCACAGATACGCAGTATTTT

V: TRBV23-1
J: TRBJ2-7
size: .
D: .
CDR3: CARSSASTSYEQYF
DNA: TGCGCCAGATCCAGCGCTTCGACCTCCTACGAGCAGTACTTC

V: TRBV3-1/TRBV3-2
J: TRBJ2-7
size: .
D: .
CDR3: CASSQEPSPFYEQYF
DNA: TGTGCCAGCAGCCAAGAGCCCTCCCCGTTCTACGAGCAGTACTTC

V: TRBV18
J: TRBJ1-2
size: once
D: .
CDR3: CASSPTSGEEMHTF
DNA: TGTGCCAGCTCACCAACATCGGGGGAGGAAATGCACACCTTC

V: TRBV19
J: TRBJ1-2
size: .
D: TRBD1
CDR3: CASSKRTGVAPNYGYTF
DNA: TGTGCCAGTAGTAAACGGACAGGGGTCGCTCCTAACTATGGCTACACCTTC

V: TRBV4-2
J: TRBJ2-1
size: .
D: TRBD2
CDR3: CASSQGGGSNEQFF
DNA: TGTGCCAGCAGCCAAGGCGGGGGGTCCAATGAGCAGTTCTTC

V: TRBV5-4
J: TRBJ1-2
size: .
D: .
CDR3: CASSFPTGNYGYTF
DNA: TGTGCCAGCAGCTTCCCAACGGGAAACTATGGCTACACCTTC

V: TRBV4-1
J: TRBJ2-4
size: .
D: TRBD1
CDR3: CASSQDEDREVFQYF
DNA: TGCGCCAGCAGCCAAGACGAGGACAGGGAGGTCTTTCAGTACTTC